This TCR beta chain was profiled in a study of blood T cell repertoires in COVID-19. About the research overall: Sites in the United States, Italy and Spain provided acute and convalescent COVID-19 samples. The analysed material was cDNA or gDNA that came from T cells, B-cell-depleted T cells, or PBMCs.

Per germline, CDR1 KGHSH and CDR2 LQKENI. This CDR3 spans 17 amino acids. V lost 0 bases to trimming and J lost 1 base; unmatched junction nucleotides: 9. In the original processing: From reference gene primer amplification, estimates of nucleated cell counts were derived. The table came from immunoSEQ multiplex PCR; TCRdb's copy has only in-frame clones and leaves some out. The V and J calls and clone size come from that table; D and trimming were worked out from the DNA. The repertoire holds about 160,000 clones, with around 82% as singletons. The gene calls are TRBV18 and TRBJ2-7; 7 nucleotides align to TRBD2. The receptor was isolated from a human donor with acute or convalescent COVID-19. The donor label of this sample is uncertain. The sequenced sample was peripheral blood. The CDR3 bases are TGTGCCAGCTCACCACCGGTAGGCGGGGGAAGGTCCTACGAGCAGTACTTC. Protein product: CASSPPVGGGRSYEQYF.